The 30 T cell receptor beta chains below come from one sample, sequenced in a study of blood T cell repertoires in COVID-19. Assay used: immunoSEQ multiplex PCR; TCRdb lists only in-frame clones, some missing. Among about 210,000 clones listed, less than 90% were seen once. The material sequenced was PBMCs or T cells enriched from blood (not recorded which). Every receptor here comes from a woman under 40 who had been exposed to COVID-19.

The J gene is TRBJ2-3, the V gene TRBV9; D is perhaps TRBD2 (7 bases). Per the germline V gene, CDR1 is SGDLS and CDR2 is YYNGEE. Trimming removed 5 bases at V and 2 bases at J, with 12 bases between. The CDR3 is 14 amino acids. The CDR3 is CASRGGQVTDTQYF. The CDR3, as DNA: TGTGCCAGCAGGGGGGGGCAGGTCACAGATACGCAGTATTTT.

The V gene is TRBV12-3 or TRBV12-4, the J gene TRBJ1-1; D might be TRBD1 (6 bases). V was trimmed by 6 bases and J by 7 bases, leaving 12 bases between them. CDR3 length: 12 amino acids. CDR3 amino acids: CASRRGGVEAFF. As DNA, the CDR3 is TGTGCCAGCAGGCGGGGGGGCGTTGAAGCTTTCTTT.

The chain couples TRBV5-1 to TRBJ1-1; TRBD1 matches at 8 bases. The CDR3 extends over 14 amino acids. V shed 6 bases and J 5 bases; nucleotides not matched to a gene: 9. Per the germline V gene, CDR1 is SGHRS and CDR2 is YFSETQ. CDR3 amino acids: CASNIPGGGTEAFF. CDR3 sequence (DNA): TGCGCCAGCAATATTCCAGGGGGCGGTACTGAAGCTTTCTTT.

The gene calls are TRBV5-6 and TRBJ1-2; perhaps TRBD1 as D (5 bases). V was cut by 4 bases and J by 4 bases, with 8 bases left in between. The CDR3 extends over 12 amino acids. Germline V gives CDR1 SGHDT, CDR2 YYEEEE. Here the CDR3 DNA reads TGTGCCAGCAGCCGGGGGGGCTATGGCTACACCTTC. Encoded protein: CASSRGGYGYTF.

The rearrangement uses TRBV5-6 and TRBJ2-7, with a tentative D call TRBD2 (6 bases). Germline CDR1 reads SGHDT; CDR2 reads YYEEEE. The V end was cut by 3 bases, the J end by 5 bases, with 15 bases between. The CDR3 length is 14 residues. The CDR3 spells CASSSLEEGDEQYF. CDR3 nucleotides: TGTGCCAGCAGCTCCTTGGAGGAGGGCGACGAGCAGTACTTC.

V usage is TRBV24-1 and J usage is TRBJ2-5; 11 nucleotides match TRBD1. With V trimmed by 9 bases and J by 1 base, 0 bases remained unmatched. In germline, CDR1 is KGHDR, CDR2 SFDVKD. The length of the CDR3 is 13 residues. CDR3 bases: TGTGCCACCGGACAGGGGGCCCAAGAGACCCAGTACTTC. This gives the protein CATGQGAQETQYF.

V and J are TRBV5-1 and TRBJ1-1; the match to TRBD1 covers 7 bases. The CDR3 spans 15 residues. Per the germline V gene, CDR1 is SGHRS and CDR2 is YFSETQ. With 4 bases clipped from V and 5 bases from J, the junction kept 11 bases outside the gene matches. The CDR3 loop reads CASSMTTGLRTEAFF. CDR3 bases: TGCGCCAGCAGCATGACGACAGGGTTGAGGACTGAAGCTTTCTTT.

This clone showed up just once. This sequence joins TRBV29-1 and TRBJ1-1; 10 positions match TRBD1. Looked up from germline, CDR1 is SQVTM and CDR2 is ANQGSEA. V lost 6 bases to trimming and J lost 5 bases; unmatched junction nucleotides: 6. The CDR3 loop spans 13 amino acids. The CDR3 nucleotides read TGCAGCGTACGAGACAGGGGGCGAACTGAAGCTTTCTTT. Amino acids: CSVRDRGRTEAFF.

The rearrangement links TRBV10-3 to TRBJ1-2; D might be TRBD1 (5 bases). CDR1 and CDR2 from the germline V gene are ENHRY and SYGVKD. The CDR3 length is 14 residues. V shed 8 bases and J shed 8 bases, with 21 bases lying between them. The DNA of the CDR3 is TGTGCCATCGGCAGGGACCTGGAGGGTAACGGCTACACCTTC. It codes for CAIGRDLEGNGYTF.

V usage is TRBV5-1 and J usage is TRBJ1-2; 7 nucleotides line up with TRBD1. V was pared by 0 bases and J by 1 base, with 6 bases of the junction left unmatched. The germline V gene encodes CDR1 SGHRS and CDR2 YFSETQ. The CDR3 contains 16 residues. As DNA, the CDR3 is TGCGCCAGCAGCTTGGAAGGACAGGCTGATAACTATGGCTACACCTTC. It is translated as CASSLEGQADNYGYTF.

The chain employs TRBV4-2 and TRBJ1-2, with D possibly being TRBD1 (6 bases). The ends were cut back, 4 bases at V and 8 bases at J, with 14 bases in the middle. Germline V gives CDR1 LGHNA, CDR2 YNFKEQ. This CDR3 comprises 13 residues. CDR3 in amino acids: CASSRRDIEGYTF. In nucleotides, the CDR3 is TGTGCCAGCAGCCGCCGGGACATTGAGGGCTACACCTTC.

CDR3: CASRNHRGPGNTIYF. CDR3 nucleotide sequence: TGTGCCAGCAGAAACCACAGGGGACCTGGAAACACCATATATTTT. The chain carries TRBV28 and TRBJ1-3; 7 nucleotides match TRBD1. The J segment lost 2 bases and the V segment lost 6 bases, leaving 7 bases of the junction unmatched. This CDR3 has 15 residues. CDR1 is MDHEN and CDR2 is SYDVKM in the germline V gene.

The rearrangement uses TRBV4-2 and TRBJ1-4, with D possibly being TRBD1 (5 bases). The CDR3 sequence is 14 residues long. Germline V gene data show CDR1 as LGHNA and CDR2 as YNFKEQ. Between the trimmed V and J ends, which lost 2 bases and 14 bases, there was a span of 18 bases. The CDR3 loop is CASSQPDIPKGLFF. CDR3 in DNA: TGTGCCAGCAGCCAACCCGACATCCCCAAGGGGCTGTTTTTT.

The chain joins TRBV30 to TRBJ1-2; TRBD1 is a possible D gene (6 bases). Deletions cut 2 bases from V and 2 bases from J, with 9 bases between. CDR3 size: 13 residues. Germline CDR1 GTSNPN, CDR2 SVGIG (reference sequence). The CDR3 region has the DNA TGTGCCTGGAGTCGGACAGAAAACTATGGCTACACCTTC. This gives the protein CAWSRTENYGYTF.

V and J are TRBV7-2 and TRBJ2-7, with D possibly being TRBD2 (6 bases). Germline V CDR1 and CDR2: SGHTA, FQGNSA. The CDR3 runs to 13 residues. V was trimmed by 0 bases and J by 7 bases, leaving 10 bases between them. The CDR3 DNA reads TGTGCCAGCAGCTTAGCCTCAGGGAGGGAGCAGTACTTC. Translated, it gives CASSLASGREQYF.

The chain joins TRBV5-4 to TRBJ1-2, with D unresolved. Germline V CDR1 and CDR2: SGHNT, YYREEE (reference sequence). The V and J ends lost 7 bases and 9 bases respectively, with 19 bases between them. This CDR3 has 13 residues. The CDR3: CASLDDFGLSYTF. In DNA form, the CDR3 reads TGTGCCAGCTTGGATGACTTCGGTTTAAGCTACACCTTC.

J is TRBJ2-1 and V is TRBV7-2; 8 bases agree with TRBD2. Trimming cost V 4 bases and J 5 bases; bases outside gene matches: 10. The germline V gene has CDR1 SGHTA and CDR2 FQGNSA. This CDR3 has 16 residues. The CDR3 DNA reads as TGTGCCAGCAGCTGGAGGAGCGGGGGAACCAACAATGAGCAGTTCTTC. Encoded protein: CASSWRSGGTNNEQFF.

The count of this clone is one. This rearrangement joins TRBV7-2 to TRBJ2-3; TRBD2 matches 11 bases. J was trimmed by 6 bases and V by 0 bases; bases with no gene match: 11. Germline loops: CDR1 SGHTA, CDR2 FQGNSA. CDR3 size: 18 residues. CDR3 sequence reads: CASSLAGASGGNRDTQYF. CDR3 nucleotides: TGTGCCAGCAGCTTAGCCGGTGCTAGCGGGGGGAATAGGGATACGCAGTATTTT.

This sequence joins TRBV5-8 and TRBJ2-7, with a weak D call TRBD2 (5 bases). Germline V gives CDR1 SGHTS, CDR2 YDEGEE. This CDR3 comprises 12 residues. V lost 1 base to trimming and J lost 6 bases, with 8 bases between them. The CDR3 DNA is TGTGCCAGCAGCTTGTATCGGGGCGAGCAGTACTTC. It translates to CASSLYRGEQYF.

The J gene is TRBJ1-4, the V gene TRBV6-1; D possibly corresponds to TRBD1 (6 bases). The CDR3 loop spans 14 amino acids. CDR1 and CDR2 from the germline V gene are MNHNS and SASEGT. Trimming removed 3 bases from V and 4 bases from J, with 9 bases in between. In DNA form, the CDR3 reads TGTGCCAGCAGTGAGGACAGACTTAATGAAAAACTGTTTTTT. It is translated as CASSEDRLNEKLFF.

This chain connects TRBV7-2 to TRBJ2-3; D may be TRBD1 (6 bases). The CDR3 covers 19 residues. V dropped 0 bases and J dropped 2 bases, with 21 bases sitting between them. Germline-derived CDR1 and CDR2 are SGHTA and FQGNSA. Written as DNA, the CDR3 is TGTGCCAGCAGCTTAGCGGGGCTTCGACAGGACCTAATCACAGATACGCAGTATTTT. It codes for CASSLAGLRQDLITDTQYF.

V gene TRBV6-2 or TRBV6-3 combines with J gene TRBJ2-7; D is possibly TRBD2 (6 bases). Per germline, CDR1 MNHEY and CDR2 SVGEGT. This CDR3 region has 14 residues. Trimming took off 5 bases at V and 1 base at J, with 12 bases between the two ends. This CDR3 is CASSAGLASYEQYF. The CDR3 DNA is TGTGCCAGCAGTGCGGGACTCGCTTCCTACGAGCAGTACTTC.

The chain is built from TRBV6-5 and TRBJ2-5, with 8 bases identical to TRBD1. V lost 5 bases to trimming and J lost 5 bases; unmatched junction nucleotides: 4. This CDR3 spans 13 amino acids. Looked up from germline, CDR1 is MNHEY and CDR2 is SVGAGI. CDR3 in DNA: TGTGCCAGCAGTCGACAGGGGTGGGAGACCCAGTACTTC. This gives the protein CASSRQGWETQYF.

The chain's CDR3 is CASGLRRTANTEAFF. CDR3 nucleotides: TGTGCTAGTGGGCTCCGACGGACAGCGAACACTGAAGCTTTCTTT. The chain links TRBV12-5 to TRBJ1-1; possibly TRBD1 for D (6 bases). Trimming cost V 6 bases and J 1 base, with 15 bases left between them. This CDR3 spans 15 amino acids. Germline loops: CDR1 LGHNT, CDR2 FRNRAP. Full variable domain (outside the CDR3, taken from reference TRBV12-5 and TRBJ1-1): DARVTQTPRHKVTEMGQEVTMRCQPILGHNTVFWYRQTMMQGLELLAYFRNRAPLDDSGMPKDRFSAEMPDATLATLKIQPSEPRDSAVYFCASGLRRTANTEAFFGQGTRLTVV.

CDR3 sequence (DNA): TGTGCCATCCTGGGACAGGGGACGTACGAGCAGTACTTC. As protein: CAILGQGTYEQYF. This chain joins TRBV10-3 and TRBJ2-7, with TRBD1 matching 10 bases. V lost 8 bases to trimming and J lost 4 bases; unmatched junction nucleotides: 5. Germline V gene data show CDR1 as ENHRY and CDR2 as SYGVKD. The CDR3 has 13 amino acids.

The V call is TRBV27, the J call TRBJ1-2; 10 bases match TRBD1. J gave up 8 bases and V 8 bases, and 14 bases lay outside the gene matches. Germline V gene sequence: CDR1 MNHEY, CDR2 SMNVEV (reference sequence). The CDR3 spans 15 residues. The CDR3 region has the DNA TGTGCCAGCCATCCCCTGGGACAGGGGTTCGGAGGCTACACCTTC. It specifies CASHPLGQGFGGYTF.

The chain uses TRBV11-2 and TRBJ1-3; D gene ambiguous. This CDR3 has 15 residues. V was shortened by 0 bases and J by 0 bases, with 6 bases between the two germline ends. Germline assignment: CDR1 SGHAT and CDR2 FQNNGV. The CDR3 DNA is TGTGCCAGCAGCTTAGACAGTCTCTCTGGAAACACCATATATTTT. It codes for CASSLDSLSGNTIYF. Supplemented by reference TRBV11-2 and TRBJ1-3, the full variable domain reads EAGVAQSPRYKIIEKRQSVAFWCNPISGHATLYWYQQILGQGPKLLIQFQNNGVVDDSQLPKDRFSAERLKGVDSTLKIQPAKLEDSAVYLCASSLDSLSGNTIYFGEGSWLTVV.

The J gene is TRBJ1-1, the V gene TRBV5-1; 9 nucleotides agree with TRBD1. CDR3 size: 15 residues. Losses at the gene ends were 4 bases for V and 4 bases for J; bases not matched to a gene: 8. Germline V gene lookup returns CDR1 SGHRS and CDR2 YFSETQ. As DNA, the CDR3 is TGCGCCAGCAGCGAAGGGACAGGGTCGGGCACTGAAGCTTTCTTT. Its protein product is CASSEGTGSGTEAFF.

CDR3 sequence: CASSFQGQHGYTF. DNA for the CDR3: TGTGCCAGCAGTTTCCAGGGGCAGCATGGCTACACCTTC. V is TRBV12-3 or TRBV12-4 and J is TRBJ1-2; a weak D match, TRBD1 (6 bases). Deletions cut 3 bases from V and 6 bases from J, with 11 bases between. The CDR3 totals 13 residues.

This clone appeared once. The chain joins TRBV6-5 to TRBJ1-2; 7 nucleotides line up with TRBD1. Germline V gene lookup returns CDR1 MNHEY and CDR2 SVGAGI. The CDR3 length is 15 residues. J was trimmed by 5 bases and V by 6 bases; bases with no gene match: 12. The CDR3 spells CASRPAGGTLYGYTF. In nucleotides, the CDR3 is TGTGCCAGCAGGCCGGCAGGGGGGACCCTTTATGGCTACACCTTC.